The 9 T cell receptor beta chains in this list originate from one sample, sequenced in a study of blood T cell repertoires in COVID-19. Sequenced by immunoSEQ multiplex PCR; TCRdb stores in-frame clones only, minus some. Counted here are roughly 86,000 clones, roughly 91% occurring once; the ten biggest clones make up under 2.5%. Material for sequencing was peripheral blood. The receptor source for this set is a woman aged 50 to 65 in a cohort sampled during active COVID-19.

This clone has a single count. The genes are TRBV27 and TRBJ1-5; possibly TRBD1 for D (5 bases). The CDR3 contains 15 residues. In germline, CDR1 is MNHEY, CDR2 SMNVEV (reference sequence). V was clipped by 3 bases and J by 0 bases, with 9 bases between them. In DNA form, the CDR3 reads TGTGCCAGCAGTTTTTTAGGGGATAGCAATCAGCCCCAGCATTTT. Encoded protein: CASSFLGDSNQPQHF.

The genes are TRBV6-5 and TRBJ1-1; no clear D gene. The CDR3 extends over 12 amino acids. The germline V gene encodes CDR1 MNHEY and CDR2 SVGAGI. Trimming stripped 5 bases from V and 6 bases from J, with 10 bases between. CDR3 protein: CASSLPGAEAFF. CDR3 nucleotides: TGTGCCAGCAGTCTCCCCGGGGCTGAAGCTTTCTTT.

The chain combines TRBV19 with TRBJ2-3, with TRBD2 identical over 13 bases. Trimming at V came to 5 bases and at J to 3 bases, leaving 8 bases not matched to a gene. CDR1 and CDR2 from the germline V gene are LNHDA and SQIVND (reference sequence). The CDR3 runs to 17 residues. The CDR3 DNA sequence: TGTGCCAGTAGTCTCCGATGGACTAGCGGGAGAACAGATACGCAGTATTTT. It is translated as CASSLRWTSGRTDTQYF.

The chain is built from TRBV28 and TRBJ2-1, with a tentative D call TRBD2 (5 bases). Trimming removed 5 bases at V and 10 bases at J, with 15 bases between. The CDR3 extends over 13 amino acids. The germline V gene has CDR1 MDHEN and CDR2 SYDVKM. CDR3 sequence: CASSPPSTREQFF. In DNA form, the CDR3 reads TGTGCCAGCAGTCCACCCTCTACTAGGGAGCAGTTCTTC.

The rearrangement links TRBV20-1 to TRBJ2-7, with 8 bases that match TRBD2. This CDR3 has 14 amino acids. After removal of 3 bases from V and 0 bases from J, the junction contained 4 bases not matched to a gene. CDR1 is DFQATT, CDR2 SNEGSKA, per germline (reference sequence). Here the CDR3 DNA reads TGCAGTGCTAGTTCCAGCGGGAGCTCCTACGAGCAGTACTTC. Translated: CSASSSGSSYEQYF.

The gene calls are TRBV5-1 and TRBJ2-5; perhaps TRBD2 as D (6 bases). This CDR3 has 17 amino acids. The V and J ends lost 4 bases and 4 bases respectively, with 23 bases between them. In germline, CDR1 is SGHRS, CDR2 YFSETQ. The CDR3 is CASSGSGGLDVGETQYF. The CDR3 coding sequence is TGCGCCAGCAGCGGGAGTGGGGGGTTGGATGTAGGAGAGACCCAGTACTTC. Complete variable domain (other parts from reference TRBV5-1 and TRBJ2-5): KAGVTQTPRYLIKTRGQQVTLSCSPISGHRSVSWYQQTPGQGLQFLFEYFSETQRNKGNFPGRFSGRQFSNSRSEMNVSTLELGDSALYLCASSGSGGLDVGETQYFGPGTRLLVL.

The chain is built from TRBV9 and TRBJ1-1; 8 bases fit TRBD1. The CDR3 loop spans 14 amino acids. Trimming at V came to 4 bases and at J to 1 base, leaving 3 bases not matched to a gene. Germline loops: CDR1 SGDLS, CDR2 YYNGEE. The CDR3 region has the DNA TGTGCCAGCAGCCAGACAGGGGCGAACACTGAAGCTTTCTTT. As protein: CASSQTGANTEAFF.

V is TRBV5-1 and J is TRBJ1-2, with unresolved D. V lost 0 bases to trimming and J lost 0 bases, with 6 bases between them. Germline-derived CDR1 and CDR2 are SGHRS and YFSETQ. This CDR3 has 14 amino acids. In DNA, the CDR3 is TGCGCCAGCAGCTTGGCCGGAGCTAACTATGGCTACACCTTC. This codes for CASSLAGANYGYTF. Filled out from reference TRBV5-1 and TRBJ1-2, the complete variable domain reads KAGVTQTPRYLIKTRGQQVTLSCSPISGHRSVSWYQQTPGQGLQFLFEYFSETQRNKGNFPGRFSGRQFSNSRSEMNVSTLELGDSALYLCASSLAGANYGYTFGSGTRLTVV.

The chain employs TRBV5-8 and TRBJ1-2; D is unclear. Germline CDR1 and CDR2: SGHTS and YDEGEE. The CDR3 totals 16 residues. Trimming stripped 1 base from V and 5 bases from J, with 18 bases between. The CDR3 DNA follows: TGTGCCAGCAGCTTGAGGGCGGAGGGATCTTCATATGGCTACACCTTC. Translated: CASSLRAEGSSYGYTF.